This entry features one T cell receptor (beta chain) sequence. The record originates from a study of T cell changes during pregnancy in multiple sclerosis. Only in-frame clones appear in the TCRdb table, and some are missing; sequencing was by immunoSEQ multiplex PCR. This sample has some 64,000 clones; roughly nine tenths occur once, and the top ten carry more than 1.1%. Germline CDR1 and CDR2: SGHNT and YYREEE (reference sequence). V lost 3 bases and J lost 2; bases outside the gene matches: 10. The CDR3 extends over 17 amino acids. This chain joins TRBV5-4 and TRBJ2-2; 7 bases are a match to TRBD2. The sample consisted of peripheral blood, taken after pregnancy. The sequence was obtained from a female donor with multiple sclerosis, enrolled in a pregnancy study. The CDR3 DNA follows: TGTGCCAGCAGCTCCCCTGGCCTAGCGGAAAACACCGGGGAGCTGTTTTTT. Translated: CASSSPGLAENTGELFF. Together with reference TRBV5-4 and TRBJ2-2, the CDR3 gives the full variable domain: ETGVTQSPTHLIKTRGQQVTLRCSSQSGHNTVSWYQQALGQGPQFIFQYYREEENGRGNFPPRFSGLQFPNYSSELNVNALELDDSALYLCASSSPGLAENTGELFFGEGSRLTVL.